These 13 T cell receptor beta chains came from one sample sequenced in a study of CD8 T cells in Susac syndrome. When the RNA was reverse transcribed, random hexamers were used with an input of about 0.45 to 1 ug. Using its own MiXCR run on the immunoSEQ multiplex PCR reads, TCRdb lists one record per CDR3 protein. In the table there are 100,000 to 150,000 distinct CDR3 sequences, about 93% of which are singletons. Material for sequencing was CD8+ T cells from PBMCs. The receptors derive from a human donor with Susac syndrome.

V gene TRBV4-2 combines with J gene TRBJ2-3; D is uncertain. Trimming shortened V by 0 bases and J by 5 bases, and 6 bases separated the two germline ends. The CDR3 loop spans 13 amino acids. Looked up from germline, CDR1 is LGHNA and CDR2 is YNFKEQ. DNA of the CDR3: TGTGCCAGCAGCCAAGAGGGTAAAGATACGCAGTATTTT. This sequence encodes CASSQEGKDTQYF.

CDR3 sequence: CASSNRENYEQYF. The CDR3, as DNA: TGTGCCAGTAGTAACCGGGAGAACTACGAGCAGTACTTC. This rearrangement joins TRBV19 to TRBJ2-7; a possible D gene is TRBD2 (6 bases). The germline V and J ends were trimmed by 4 bases and 3 bases, with 10 bases remaining between them. The CDR3 consists of 13 residues. Germline-derived CDR1 and CDR2 are LNHDA and SQIVND (reference sequence).

V is TRBV5-6 and J is TRBJ1-5; D not certain. CDR1 SGHDT and CDR2 YYEEEE come from the germline V gene. The CDR3 is 14 residues long. V was clipped by 1 base and J by 0 bases, with 5 bases between them. The CDR3 spells CASSLSTSNQPQHF. CDR3 DNA sequence: TGTGCCAGCAGCTTGAGTACTAGCAATCAGCCCCAGCATTTT.

The J gene is TRBJ1-1, the V gene TRBV4-3; 9 positions match TRBD1. V gave up 5 bases and J gave up 5 bases; unmatched junction bases: 6. The CDR3 has 14 residues. The V gene's germline CDR1 is LGHNA and CDR2 YSLEER. This CDR3 is CASSFTGGRTEAFF. The DNA of the CDR3 is TGCGCCAGCAGCTTTACAGGGGGCCGTACTGAAGCTTTCTTT.

The genes are TRBV30 and TRBJ2-1; D not certain. The CDR3 is made up of 15 amino acids. Germline assignment: CDR1 GTSNPN and CDR2 SVGIG (reference sequence). The V gene lost 4 bases and the J gene lost 0 bases, with 13 bases spanning the gap. The CDR3 sequence: CAWTRGTSSYNEQFF. The DNA for the CDR3 is TGTGCCTGGACCCGAGGTACGAGCTCCTACAATGAGCAGTTCTTC.

V is TRBV28 and J is TRBJ2-7, with D possibly being TRBD1 or TRBD2 (5 bases each). V lost 6 bases and J 1 base, leaving 16 bases between the germline ends. In germline, CDR1 is MDHEN, CDR2 SYDVKM. The CDR3 loop spans 15 amino acids. CDR3 sequence reads: CASSTGTESSYEQYF. For the CDR3, the DNA is TGTGCCAGCAGCACTGGGACGGAATCTTCCTACGAGCAGTACTTC.

This chain joins TRBV20-1 and TRBJ1-5; D possibly corresponds to TRBD1 (5 bases). Trimming took off 5 bases at V and 0 bases at J, with 11 bases between the two ends. Germline V lookup: CDR1 DFQATT, CDR2 SNEGSKA (reference sequence). CDR3 size: 14 residues. The chain's CDR3 is CSALLRDSNQPQHF. The CDR3 nucleotides are TGCAGTGCTCTTCTCAGGGATAGCAATCAGCCCCAGCATTTT.

The chain couples TRBV7-3 to TRBJ1-1, with no clear D. The CDR3 runs 14 residues. The germline gives CDR1 SGHTA, CDR2 FQGTGA. Trimming cost V 2 bases and J 2 bases, with 9 bases left between them. CDR3 protein: CASSLSGDNTEAFF. The CDR3 DNA sequence: TGTGCCAGCAGCTTATCGGGAGATAACACTGAAGCTTTCTTT.

The chain carries TRBV29-1 and TRBJ2-7; TRBD1 aligns across 9 bases. CDR3 length: 13 amino acids. V was clipped by 4 bases and J by 7 bases; unmatched bases: 8. The germline V gene encodes CDR1 SQVTM and CDR2 ANQGSEA. The CDR3 loop reads CSVGTGTGMEQYF. The CDR3 DNA reads TGCAGCGTTGGCACCGGGACAGGGATGGAGCAGTACTTC.

The rearrangement joins TRBV4-3 to TRBJ1-1, with TRBD1 matching 7 bases. The V gene's germline CDR1 is LGHNA and CDR2 YSLEER. The CDR3 totals 16 residues. With 1 base clipped from V and 8 bases from J, the junction kept 13 bases outside the gene matches. The CDR3 DNA sequence: TGCGCCAGCAGCCAAGGGCAATGGAGGGGGCCGGCGGAAGCTTTCTTT. This encodes CASSQGQWRGPAEAFF.

This clonotype was detected a few times. This sequence joins TRBV6-1 and TRBJ2-3; a weak D match, TRBD2 (5 bases). Germline CDR1 reads MNHNS; CDR2 reads SASEGT. V lost 8 bases and J 1 base, leaving 7 bases between the germline ends. The CDR3 is 12 residues long. In DNA, the CDR3 is TGTGCCAGCGAGGAGGGCACAGATACGCAGTATTTT. It yields the protein CASEEGTDTQYF.

The chain combines TRBV9 with TRBJ1-3, with D tentatively TRBD1 (5 bases). The CDR3 consists of 15 residues. V lost 0 bases and J 2 bases, leaving 9 bases between the germline ends. CDR1 and CDR2 from the germline V gene are SGDLS and YYNGEE. CDR3 region: CASSVGGAAGNTIYF. DNA for the CDR3: TGTGCCAGCAGCGTAGGAGGGGCTGCTGGAAACACCATATATTTT.

The rearrangement links TRBV21-1 to TRBJ2-7; the listed D gene, TRBD1, was not tested against the DNA. TRBV21-1 is a pseudogene segment. The CDR3 contains 17 residues. In DNA, the CDR3 is TGTGCCAGCACCACCAAACCCGGGACAGGGGATAGGTACGAGCAGTACTTC. It yields the protein CASTTKPGTGDRYEQYF.